This passage covers 22 T cell receptor beta chains from one sample sequenced in a study of blood T cell repertoires in COVID-19. TCRdb keeps only in-frame clones here, not all; method: immunoSEQ multiplex PCR. Of roughly 200,000 clones in the sample, 80% to 95% were seen once. Sequencing was carried out using peripheral blood. Every receptor here comes from a man aged 50-60 years with acute or convalescent COVID-19.

In its sample, this clone was seen once. The chain recombines TRBV29-1 with TRBJ1-2; D not certain. The CDR3 sequence is 11 residues long. Germline CDR1 reads SQVTM; CDR2 reads ANQGSEA. V lost 3 bases and J lost 8, with 10 bases in between. The CDR3 protein is CSVDRGGGYTF. CDR3 sequence (DNA): TGCAGCGTTGATCGGGGAGGAGGCTACACCTTC. Together with reference TRBV29-1 and TRBJ1-2, the CDR3 gives the full variable domain: SAVISQKPSRDICQRGTSLTIQCQVDSQVTMMFWYRQQPGQSLTLIATANQGSEATYESGFVIDKFPISRPNLTFSTLTVSNMSPEDSSIYLCSVDRGGGYTFGSGTRLTVV.

The chain carries TRBV27 and TRBJ1-1; D remains ambiguous. Per germline, CDR1 MNHEY and CDR2 SMNVEV (reference sequence). V dropped 7 bases and J dropped 4 bases, with 13 bases sitting between them. The CDR3 covers 13 residues. CDR3 sequence (DNA): TGTGCCAGCAAGTATCTAGGGAGCACTGAAGCTTTCTTT. Translated, it gives CASKYLGSTEAFF.

Written as DNA, the CDR3 is TGTGCCAGCAGCGTAGGCAGGGGAAAAGACACTGAAGCTTTCTTT. Translation: CASSVGRGKDTEAFF. The chain employs TRBV9 and TRBJ1-1, with D tentatively TRBD1 (6 bases). V was shortened by 0 bases and J by 3 bases, with 12 bases between the two germline ends. The germline V gene has CDR1 SGDLS and CDR2 YYNGEE. This CDR3 spans 15 amino acids.

The J gene is TRBJ1-3, the V gene TRBV28, with 8 bases that match TRBD1. The junction had 17 bases not matched to a gene; V was cut back by 7 bases and J by 0 bases. CDR1 MDHEN and CDR2 SYDVKM come from the germline V gene. The CDR3 spans 19 residues. The CDR3 sequence: CASTSGGAGTGGSGNTIYF. CDR3 nucleotide sequence: TGTGCCAGCACCTCCGGGGGCGCCGGGACAGGCGGCTCTGGAAACACCATATATTTT.

In regard to this clone: Other DNA sequences from this sample encode an identical CDR3 as well. This chain links TRBV12-3 or TRBV12-4 with TRBJ1-5, with a tentative D call TRBD1 (5 bases). The CDR3 length is 13 residues. V was trimmed by 3 bases and J by 4 bases, leaving 7 bases between them. The CDR3 region has the DNA TGTGCCAGCAGTTTTGGGGGGAATCAGCCCCAGCATTTT. Its translation is CASSFGGNQPQHF.

The genes are TRBV7-2 and TRBJ2-7; 8 bases agree with TRBD2. Germline V gene sequence: CDR1 SGHTA, CDR2 FQGNSA. CDR3 length: 14 residues. Unmatched junction bases numbered 3, after V lost 2 bases and J lost 3 bases. The CDR3, as DNA: TGTGCCAGCAGCTTAAGCGGGGGCCGCTACGAGCAGTACGTC. It encodes CASSLSGGRYEQYV.

This clone was picked up one time. The V and J genes are TRBV3-1 (or the pseudogene TRBV3-2) and TRBJ2-7; 9 bases are a match to TRBD1. From germline, CDR1 is LGHDT and CDR2 YNNKEL (reference sequence). CDR3 length: 16 residues. The J segment lost 3 bases and the V segment lost 6 bases, leaving 12 bases of the junction unmatched. The chain's CDR3 is CASRHRGPRRFYEQYV. CDR3 bases: TGTGCCAGCAGACACAGGGGGCCCCGGAGATTCTACGAGCAGTACGTC.

This clone is a singleton in its sample. V gene TRBV5-5 combines with J gene TRBJ2-5; TRBD2 aligns across 7 bases. Germline V gene sequence: CDR1 SGHKS, CDR2 YYEKEE (reference sequence). J lost 6 bases, V lost 6 bases, and 11 bases had no gene match. There are 14 residues in the CDR3. The CDR3 DNA sequence: TGTGCCAGCACCGTGGGGGGGGACTTGAAGACCCAGTACTTC. Its protein is CASTVGGDLKTQYF.

The genes are TRBV6-1 and TRBJ1-1; no reliable D call. Germline V gene data show CDR1 as MNHNS and CDR2 as SASEGT. With 2 bases removed from V and 3 bases from J, the gap between germline ends came to 10 bases. The CDR3 has 14 amino acids. The CDR3 spells CASSEIGHYTEAFF. The CDR3 coding sequence is TGTGCCAGCAGTGAAATTGGCCATTACACTGAAGCTTTCTTT.

The chain links TRBV28 to TRBJ1-3; D is unclear. CDR3 length: 15 amino acids. V was shortened by 5 bases and J by 0 bases, with 11 bases between the two germline ends. Germline V CDR1 and CDR2: MDHEN, SYDVKM. CDR3: CASSPTARSGNTIYF. The CDR3 nucleotides read TGTGCCAGCAGTCCAACAGCCCGCTCTGGAAACACCATATATTTT.

J is TRBJ1-6 and V is TRBV6-7, with 11 bases fitting TRBD1. TRBV6-7 is designated an ORF whose function remains uncertain. V was pared by 2 bases and J by 10 bases, with 13 bases of the junction left unmatched. The CDR3 contains 18 residues. Here the CDR3 reads CASSYRDRGKEIGSPLHF. CDR3 DNA sequence: TGTGCCAGCAGTTACCGGGACAGGGGGAAAGAAATAGGATCACCCCTCCACTTT.

The V and J genes are TRBV18 and TRBJ2-7; TRBD1 is a possible D gene (6 bases). The V and J ends lost 2 bases and 7 bases respectively, with 18 bases between them. Per germline, CDR1 KGHSH and CDR2 LQKENI. The CDR3 extends over 15 amino acids. Here the CDR3 reads CASSPNARAQGEQYF. The DNA of the CDR3 is TGTGCCAGCTCACCAAACGCCAGGGCGCAGGGGGAGCAGTACTTC. Looking up the rest from reference TRBV18 and TRBJ2-7 gives the full variable domain: NAGVMQNPRHLVRRRGQEARLRCSPMKGHSHVYWYRQLPEEGLKFMVYLQKENIIDESGMPKERFSAEFPKEGPSILRIQQVVRGDSAAYFCASSPNARAQGEQYFGPGTRLTVT.

The chain uses TRBV6-5 and TRBJ1-1, with D maybe TRBD1 (5 bases). There are 16 residues in the CDR3. Deletions cut 4 bases from V and 0 bases from J, with 15 bases between. Per the germline V gene, CDR1 is MNHEY and CDR2 is SVGAGI. CDR3 sequence reads: CASSFSGDPMNTEAFF. The CDR3 nucleotides are TGTGCCAGCAGTTTTTCGGGGGACCCTATGAACACTGAAGCTTTCTTT.

This sequence joins TRBV28 and TRBJ1-6; 7 bases map to TRBD1. Trimming cost V 7 bases and J 4 bases; bases outside gene matches: 7. The germline CDR1 and CDR2 sequences are MDHEN and SYDVKM. The CDR3 sequence is 15 residues long. CDR3 in amino acids: CASNIQGSYNSPLHF. CDR3 coding DNA: TGTGCCAGCAACATACAGGGGTCATATAATTCACCCCTCCACTTT.

The V and J genes are TRBV18 and TRBJ2-1; TRBD1 aligns across 7 bases. The CDR3 sequence is 15 residues long. Germline loops: CDR1 KGHSH, CDR2 LQKENI. Trimming took 3 bases from V and 4 from J; bases not matched to a gene: 6. The CDR3 sequence is CASSPGTDLYNEQFF. CDR3 coding DNA: TGTGCCAGCTCACCCGGGACAGATCTATACAATGAGCAGTTCTTC.

This chain uses TRBV7-6 with TRBJ2-1; 10 bases align to TRBD1. Germline trimming cut 5 bases from V and 16 bases from J; bases unmatched to any gene: 8. The CDR3 consists of 12 residues. CDR1 is SGHVS and CDR2 is FNYEAQ in the germline V gene. CDR3 DNA: TGTGCCAGCAGCCCGGGACAGGGGAGATCCTTCTTC. The encoded protein is CASSPGQGRSFF.

This sequence joins TRBV5-1 and TRBJ2-1; maybe TRBD2 (5 bases). Per the germline V gene, CDR1 is SGHRS and CDR2 is YFSETQ. This CDR3 is 11 amino acids long. V was clipped by 3 bases and J by 10 bases, with 8 bases between them. The CDR3 bases are TGCGCCAGCAGCTCACCGGGAGAGCAGTTCTTC. It specifies CASSSPGEQFF.

This clone has more than one count but fewer than ten. The CDR3, as DNA: TGTGCCAGCAGCCAGTTGGGCTGCCCTGGCGAGCAGTACGTC. Translating gives CASSQLGCPGEQYV. The genes are TRBV3-1 (or the pseudogene TRBV3-2) and TRBJ2-7; D gene unclear. V dropped 3 bases and J dropped 6 bases, with 15 bases sitting between them. Germline V gives CDR1 LGHDT, CDR2 YNNKEL (reference sequence). The CDR3 contains 14 residues.

The gene calls are TRBV4-1 and TRBJ2-6, with no clear D. The CDR3 consists of 14 residues. Germline V gene lookup returns CDR1 MGHRA and CDR2 YSYEKL. V lost 0 bases and J lost 4, with 4 bases in between. For the CDR3, the DNA is TGCGCCAGCAGCCAAGACCCAGGGGCCAACGTCCTGACTTTC. Encoded protein: CASSQDPGANVLTF.

The CDR3 loop is CASSPDRGHTEAFF. The CDR3, as DNA: TGTGCCAGCAGCCCGGACAGGGGGCACACTGAAGCTTTCTTT. The V gene is TRBV7-6, the J gene TRBJ1-1; 11 nucleotides match TRBD1. V shed 5 bases, J shed 3 bases, and the junction held 2 bases outside the gene matches. The CDR3 sequence is 14 residues long. From germline, CDR1 is SGHVS and CDR2 FNYEAQ.

The chain joins TRBV12-3 or TRBV12-4 to TRBJ2-7; the D gene is possibly TRBD1 (6 bases). V lost 4 bases and J lost 5, with 12 bases in between. There are 13 residues in the CDR3. The CDR3 nucleotides are TGTGCCAGCAGTTCAACAGGGATTGACGAGCAGTACGTC. Translated, it gives CASSSTGIDEQYV.

This chain connects TRBV18 to TRBJ1-5, with D unresolved. CDR1 is KGHSH and CDR2 is LQKENI in the germline V gene. This CDR3 contains 15 residues. Trimming removed 3 bases at V and 5 bases at J, with 14 bases between. Here the CDR3 reads CASSPLAGADQPQHF. Here the CDR3 DNA reads TGTGCCAGCTCACCGTTGGCGGGTGCGGATCAGCCCCAGCATTTT.